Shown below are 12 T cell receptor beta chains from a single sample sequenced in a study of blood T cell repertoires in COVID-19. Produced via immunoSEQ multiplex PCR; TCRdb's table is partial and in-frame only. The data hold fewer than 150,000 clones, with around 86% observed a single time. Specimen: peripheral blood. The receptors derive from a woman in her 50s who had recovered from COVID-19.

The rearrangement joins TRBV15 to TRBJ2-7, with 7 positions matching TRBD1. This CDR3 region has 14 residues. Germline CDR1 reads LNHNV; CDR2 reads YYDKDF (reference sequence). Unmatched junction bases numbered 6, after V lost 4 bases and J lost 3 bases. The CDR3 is CATSTEQGYYEQYF. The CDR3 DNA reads TGTGCCACCAGCACAGAACAGGGGTACTACGAGCAGTACTTC.

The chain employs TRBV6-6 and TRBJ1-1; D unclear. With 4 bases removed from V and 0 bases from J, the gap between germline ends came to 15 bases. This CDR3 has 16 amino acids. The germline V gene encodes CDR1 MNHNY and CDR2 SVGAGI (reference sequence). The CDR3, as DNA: TGTGCCAGCAGTTCTCTCCGGGATCCTGTGAACACTGAAGCTTTCTTT. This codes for CASSSLRDPVNTEAFF.

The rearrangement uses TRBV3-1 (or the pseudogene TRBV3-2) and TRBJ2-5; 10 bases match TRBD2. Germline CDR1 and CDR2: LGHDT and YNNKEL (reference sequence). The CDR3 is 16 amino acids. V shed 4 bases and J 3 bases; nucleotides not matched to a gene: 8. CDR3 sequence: CASSPEGLAKEETQYF. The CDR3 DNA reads TGTGCCAGCAGCCCCGAGGGACTAGCGAAAGAAGAGACCCAGTACTTC.

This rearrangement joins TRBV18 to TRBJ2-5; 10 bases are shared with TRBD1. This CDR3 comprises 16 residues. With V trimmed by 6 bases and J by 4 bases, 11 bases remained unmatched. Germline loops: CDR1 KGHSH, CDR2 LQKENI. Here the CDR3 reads CASSPTLTGGGETQYF. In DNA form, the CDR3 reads TGTGCCAGCTCGCCCACCCTGACAGGGGGCGGAGAGACCCAGTACTTC.

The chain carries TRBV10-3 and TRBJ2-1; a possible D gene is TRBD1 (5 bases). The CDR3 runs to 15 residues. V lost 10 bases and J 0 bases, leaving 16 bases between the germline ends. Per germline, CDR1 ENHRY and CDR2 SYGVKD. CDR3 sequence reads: CATKRGASSYNEQFF. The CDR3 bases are TGTGCCACCAAACGTGGGGCGAGCTCCTACAATGAGCAGTTCTTC.

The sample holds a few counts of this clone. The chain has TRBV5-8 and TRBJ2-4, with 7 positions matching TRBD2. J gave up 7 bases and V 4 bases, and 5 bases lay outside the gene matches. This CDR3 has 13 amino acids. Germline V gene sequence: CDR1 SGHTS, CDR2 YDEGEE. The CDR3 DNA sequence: TGTGCCAGCAGCCAGGGAGGGAGGAACATTCAGTACTTC. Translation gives CASSQGGRNIQYF.

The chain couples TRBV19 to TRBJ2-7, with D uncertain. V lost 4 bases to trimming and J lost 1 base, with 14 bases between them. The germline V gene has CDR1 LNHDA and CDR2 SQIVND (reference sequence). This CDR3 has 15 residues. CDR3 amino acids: CASSNLPGLSYEQYF. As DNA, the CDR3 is TGTGCCAGTAGTAACCTACCGGGTCTTTCCTACGAGCAGTACTTC.

This chain's CDR3 is CASRRQPSGYTF. The CDR3 region has the DNA TGTGCCAGCAGAAGACAGCCGTCTGGCTACACCTTC. The chain uses TRBV21-1 and TRBJ1-2; the tabulated D call, TRBD1, remains unverified against the DNA. TRBV21-1 is termed a pseudogene. CDR3 length: 12 residues.

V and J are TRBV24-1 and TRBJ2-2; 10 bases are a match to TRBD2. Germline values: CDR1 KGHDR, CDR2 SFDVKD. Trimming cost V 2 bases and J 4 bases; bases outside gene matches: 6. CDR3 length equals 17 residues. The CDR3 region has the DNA TGTGCCACCAGTGATTCGAGGACTAGCGGCACCACCGGGGAGCTGTTTTTT. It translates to CATSDSRTSGTTGELFF.

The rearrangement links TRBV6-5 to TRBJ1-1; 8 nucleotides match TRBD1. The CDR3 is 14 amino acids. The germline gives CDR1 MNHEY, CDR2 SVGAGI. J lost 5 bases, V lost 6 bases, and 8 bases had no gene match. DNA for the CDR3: TGTGCCAGCAGGTTACAGGGGGGGGATACTGAAGCTTTCTTT. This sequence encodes CASRLQGGDTEAFF.

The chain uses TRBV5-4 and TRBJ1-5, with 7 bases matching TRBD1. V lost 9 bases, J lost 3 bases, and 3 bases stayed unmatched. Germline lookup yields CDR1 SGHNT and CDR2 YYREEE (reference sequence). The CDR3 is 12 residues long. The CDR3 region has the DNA TGTGCCATGGGACAGCTCAATCAGCCCCAGCATTTT. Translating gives CAMGQLNQPQHF.

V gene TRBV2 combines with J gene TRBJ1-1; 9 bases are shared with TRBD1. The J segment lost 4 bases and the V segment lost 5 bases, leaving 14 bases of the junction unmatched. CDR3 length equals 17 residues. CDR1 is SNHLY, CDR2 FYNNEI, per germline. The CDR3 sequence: CASSRSPGQGLTTEAFF. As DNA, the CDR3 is TGTGCCAGCAGTCGTTCCCCGGGACAGGGCCTCACCACTGAAGCTTTCTTT.